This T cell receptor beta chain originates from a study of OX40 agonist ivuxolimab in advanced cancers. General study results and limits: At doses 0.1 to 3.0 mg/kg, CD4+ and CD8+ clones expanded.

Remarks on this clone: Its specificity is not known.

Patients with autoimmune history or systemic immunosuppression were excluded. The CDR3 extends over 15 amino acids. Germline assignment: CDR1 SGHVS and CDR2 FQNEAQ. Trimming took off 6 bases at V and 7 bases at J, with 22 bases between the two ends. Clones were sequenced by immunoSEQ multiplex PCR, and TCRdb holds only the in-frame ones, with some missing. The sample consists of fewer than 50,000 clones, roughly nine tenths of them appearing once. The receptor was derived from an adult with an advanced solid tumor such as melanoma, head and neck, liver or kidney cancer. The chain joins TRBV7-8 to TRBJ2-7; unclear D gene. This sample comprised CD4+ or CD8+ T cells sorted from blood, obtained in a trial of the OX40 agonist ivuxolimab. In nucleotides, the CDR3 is TGTGCCAGCAGTCTAGGAGAGAGGCGGACCGGAGAGCAGTACTTC. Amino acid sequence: CASSLGERRTGEQYF. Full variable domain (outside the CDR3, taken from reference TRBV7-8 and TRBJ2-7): GAGVSQSPRYKVAKRGQDVALRCDPISGHVSLFWYQQALGQGPEFLTYFQNEAQLDKSGLPSDRFFAERPEGSVSTLKIQRTQQEDSAVYLCASSLGERRTGEQYFGPGTRLTVT.